Below are 28 T cell receptor beta chains sequenced from a single sample in a study of PD-1 blockade in classical Hodgkin lymphoma. Produced via immunoSEQ multiplex PCR; TCRdb's table is partial and in-frame only. This table has 43,000 or so clones, approximately 70% appearing once. After autologous stem cell transplantation all patients relapsed, and prior brentuximab vedotin exposure differed between cohorts. The starting material was peripheral blood mononuclear cells (PBMCs), obtained at baseline. The source of these receptors is a human donor with classical Hodgkin lymphoma.

A single count supports this clone. The chain is built from TRBV5-1 and TRBJ2-7, with D uncertain. V was pared by 4 bases and J by 2 bases, with 10 bases between. The CDR3 runs 13 residues. Germline CDR1 reads SGHRS; CDR2 reads YFSETQ. CDR3 amino acids: CASSAGPTYEQYF. The CDR3 DNA reads TGCGCCAGCAGCGCCGGGCCCACCTACGAGCAGTACTTC.

The V call is TRBV6-5, the J call TRBJ1-1; no reliable D call. The CDR3 length is 12 residues. Germline V gives CDR1 MNHEY, CDR2 SVGAGI. Trimming took off 3 bases at V and 7 bases at J, with 9 bases between the two ends. The CDR3 sequence: CASSYNQNEAFF. DNA of the CDR3: TGTGCCAGCAGTTATAACCAAAATGAAGCTTTCTTT.

This chain links TRBV4-2 with TRBJ2-5, with D tentatively TRBD1 (6 bases). Germline V CDR1 and CDR2: LGHNA, YNFKEQ. Trimming stripped 2 bases from V and 2 bases from J, with 21 bases between. The CDR3 extends over 18 amino acids. CDR3 in DNA: TGTGCCAGCAGCCAACAATATAGGACCGGGACACAACAAGAGACCCAGTACTTC. It is translated as CASSQQYRTGTQQETQYF.

The chain uses TRBV6-1 and TRBJ1-3; D is undetermined. This CDR3 contains 14 residues. V lost 4 bases, J lost 1 base, and 8 bases lay in between. CDR1 MNHNS and CDR2 SASEGT come from the germline V gene. The CDR3 spells CASSGTLSGNTIYF. DNA for the CDR3: TGTGCCAGCAGTGGGACCTTATCTGGAAACACCATATATTTT.

The V and J genes are TRBV19 and TRBJ2-5; 9 nucleotides match TRBD1. The length of the CDR3 is 15 residues. Unmatched junction bases numbered 9, after V lost 5 bases and J lost 5 bases. Germline V CDR1 and CDR2: LNHDA, SQIVND (reference sequence). CDR3 bases: TGTGCCAGTAGTTTAGCGGCCGGGACAGGGGAGACCCAGTACTTC. It is translated as CASSLAAGTGETQYF. Based on the CDR3 plus reference TRBV19 and TRBJ2-5, the full variable domain is DGGITQSPKYLFRKEGQNVTLSCEQNLNHDAMYWYRQDPGQGLRLIYYSQIVNDFQKGDIAEGYSVSREKKESFPLTVTSAQKNPTAFYLCASSLAAGTGETQYFGPGTRLLVL.

The sample holds a few counts of this clone. This chain connects TRBV27 to TRBJ1-1; 10 bases agree with TRBD1. CDR1 is MNHEY and CDR2 is SMNVEV in the germline V gene (reference sequence). Trimming cost V 5 bases and J 4 bases; bases outside gene matches: 13. This CDR3 has 17 amino acids. CDR3 sequence reads: CASSPQRTGGMSTEAFF. The CDR3 coding sequence is TGTGCCAGCAGTCCTCAAAGGACAGGGGGGATGAGCACTGAAGCTTTCTTT.

This clone has a handful of counts. The V call is TRBV5-6, the J call TRBJ2-7; 9 bases line up with TRBD1. J gave up 4 bases and V 3 bases, and 5 bases lay outside the gene matches. This CDR3 is 14 amino acids long. From germline, CDR1 is SGHDT and CDR2 YYEEEE. CDR3 bases: TGTGCCAGCAGCTACGGGACAGGGTTTTACGAGCAGTACTTC. This translates into CASSYGTGFYEQYF.

CDR3 nucleotides: TGCGCCAGCAGCCACGGAGGGGTAAGCAGCAATCAGCCCCAGCATTTT. Protein product: CASSHGGVSSNQPQHF. This chain connects TRBV4-1 to TRBJ1-5, with D perhaps TRBD1 (5 bases). This CDR3 has 16 amino acids. V was pared by 3 bases and J by 1 base, with 13 bases between. Germline CDR1 MGHRA, CDR2 YSYEKL.

The sample holds one count of this clone. The genes are TRBV5-6 and TRBJ1-2; the D gene is possibly TRBD1 (6 bases). CDR3 length: 13 residues. Germline values: CDR1 SGHDT, CDR2 YYEEEE. V lost 4 bases, J lost 10 bases, and 17 bases lay in between. CDR3 sequence reads: CASSGGTFPPYTF. CDR3 bases: TGTGCCAGCAGCGGGGGGACATTCCCACCCTACACCTTC.

V and J are TRBV14 and TRBJ2-3, with 7 bases that match TRBD2. CDR3 length: 18 residues. Germline V gene sequence: CDR1 SGHDN, CDR2 FVKESK. J was trimmed by 2 bases and V by 0 bases; bases with no gene match: 11. CDR3: CASSQDLPSGDPTDTQYF. The CDR3 DNA follows: TGTGCCAGCAGCCAAGATCTTCCCAGCGGGGACCCCACAGATACGCAGTATTTT. Complete variable domain (other parts from reference TRBV14 and TRBJ2-3): EAGVTQFPSHSVIEKGQTVTLRCDPISGHDNLYWYRRVMGKEIKFLLHFVKESKQDESGMPNNRFLAERTGGTYSTLKVQPAELEDSGVYFCASSQDLPSGDPTDTQYFGPGTRLTVL.

The chain recombines TRBV7-8 with TRBJ2-7; 9 positions match TRBD1. Germline lookup yields CDR1 SGHVS and CDR2 FQNEAQ. The CDR3 has 15 residues. V trimming: 5 bases; J trimming: 3 bases; junction bases outside the gene matches: 8. The DNA for the CDR3 is TGTGCCAGCAGCCTCGGGACAGGGAACATCTACGAGCAGTACTTC. It translates to CASSLGTGNIYEQYF. The full variable domain, with the rest looked up from reference TRBV7-8 and TRBJ2-7, is GAGVSQSPRYKVAKRGQDVALRCDPISGHVSLFWYQQALGQGPEFLTYFQNEAQLDKSGLPSDRFFAERPEGSVSTLKIQRTQQEDSAVYLCASSLGTGNIYEQYFGPGTRLTVT.

The V gene is TRBV6-5, the J gene TRBJ1-5; D uncertain. Germline V gene data show CDR1 as MNHEY and CDR2 as SVGAGI. This CDR3 comprises 15 residues. The V gene lost 6 bases and the J gene lost 3 bases, with 15 bases spanning the gap. The CDR3 sequence is CASSAGRAPNQPQHF. The CDR3 coding sequence is TGTGCCAGCAGCGCTGGGAGGGCTCCCAATCAGCCCCAGCATTTT.

V is TRBV7-9 and J is TRBJ1-2, with 9 bases aligning to TRBD1. This CDR3 has 15 residues. The J segment lost 4 bases and the V segment lost 5 bases, leaving 8 bases of the junction unmatched. Per the germline V gene, CDR1 is SEHNR and CDR2 is FQNEAQ (reference sequence). For the CDR3, the DNA is TGTGCCAGCAGCCCAGGGACAGGGCGTTTCTATGGCTACACCTTC. It translates to CASSPGTGRFYGYTF.

The V call is TRBV29-1, the J call TRBJ1-2; 8 bases align to TRBD1. Germline V CDR1 and CDR2: SQVTM, ANQGSEA. V was clipped by 3 bases and J by 8 bases; unmatched bases: 11. The CDR3 totals 14 residues. DNA of the CDR3: TGCAGCGTTGACGAGAGGTGGACAGGGAAAGGCTACACCTTC. Protein sequence: CSVDERWTGKGYTF.

The V call is TRBV28, the J call TRBJ1-1; 7 nucleotides line up with TRBD1. Germline CDR1 reads MDHEN; CDR2 reads SYDVKM. This CDR3 comprises 14 residues. Unmatched junction bases numbered 4, after V lost 6 bases and J lost 0 bases. CDR3 coding DNA: TGTGCCAGCAGCTACAGGGGAATGAACACTGAAGCTTTCTTT. It is translated as CASSYRGMNTEAFF.

The V and J genes are TRBV6-5 and TRBJ1-2; no clear D. The CDR3 length is 12 residues. V dropped 5 bases and J dropped 3 bases, with 7 bases sitting between them. Germline V CDR1 and CDR2: MNHEY, SVGAGI. CDR3 protein: CASSPSDYGYTF. The CDR3 coding sequence is TGTGCCAGCAGTCCTTCGGACTATGGCTACACCTTC.

The chain carries TRBV19 and TRBJ1-4; D is undetermined. Deletions cut 1 base from V and 5 bases from J, with 14 bases between. Germline V gene lookup returns CDR1 LNHDA and CDR2 SQIVND (reference sequence). This CDR3 is built from 16 residues. CDR3 in amino acids: CASSIGGSRGNEKLFF. CDR3 bases: TGTGCCAGTAGTATAGGAGGCAGCCGCGGCAATGAAAAACTGTTTTTT.

The chain recombines TRBV9 with TRBJ2-1; 8 nucleotides match TRBD2. The J segment lost 6 bases and the V segment lost 5 bases, leaving 7 bases of the junction unmatched. Germline V CDR1 and CDR2: SGDLS, YYNGEE. CDR3 length: 14 residues. The CDR3: CASSDTSGRNEQFF. The CDR3 DNA follows: TGTGCCAGCAGTGATACTAGCGGTCGCAATGAGCAGTTCTTC. The full variable domain, completed using reference TRBV9 and TRBJ2-1, is DSGVTQTPKHLITATGQRVTLRCSPRSGDLSVYWYQQSLDQGLQFLIQYYNGEERAKGNILERFSAQQFPDLHSELNLSSLELGDSALYFCASSDTSGRNEQFFGPGTRLTVL.

The chain couples TRBV2 to TRBJ1-1; no definite D call. Trimming removed 0 bases from V and 12 bases from J, with 20 bases in between. The CDR3 totals 15 residues. The V gene's germline CDR1 is SNHLY and CDR2 FYNNEI. The CDR3 region has the DNA TGTGCCAGCAGTGAAGCGCTTGGAGGTACAGACTTTACTTTCTTT. This codes for CASSEALGGTDFTFF.

V and J are TRBV5-7 and TRBJ1-1; D gene uncertain. TRBV5-7 falls under the ORF class, with uncertain function. This CDR3 region has 15 residues. Trimming shortened V by 1 base and J by 2 bases, and 12 bases separated the two germline ends. The CDR3 DNA reads as TGTGCCAGCAGCTTGAGTTCACATTCTAACACTGAAGCTTTCTTT. Amino acids: CASSLSSHSNTEAFF.

This clone was seen just once. The chain has TRBV9 and TRBJ2-7; D unclear. Trimming took off 4 bases at V and 0 bases at J, with 11 bases between the two ends. CDR3 size: 14 residues. Germline V gives CDR1 SGDLS, CDR2 YYNGEE. This CDR3 is CASSPGPSSYEQYF. In DNA form, the CDR3 reads TGTGCCAGCAGCCCCGGACCTTCCTCCTACGAGCAGTACTTC.

This clone has only a few counts. V gene TRBV2 combines with J gene TRBJ1-5, with 9 bases matching TRBD1. This CDR3 has 17 residues. The J segment lost 2 bases and the V segment lost 6 bases, leaving 11 bases of the junction unmatched. Germline V lookup: CDR1 SNHLY, CDR2 FYNNEI. The chain's CDR3 is CASRGWTGVIGNQPQHF. The CDR3 DNA reads TGTGCCAGCAGGGGATGGACAGGGGTGATAGGCAATCAGCCCCAGCATTTT.

CDR3 loop: CTSQGGNEQFF. CDR3 nucleotide sequence: TGTACCTCCCAGGGCGGCAATGAGCAGTTCTTC. The rearrangement joins TRBV19 to TRBJ2-1; TRBD1 might be the D (5 bases). The CDR3 extends over 11 amino acids. Looked up from germline, CDR1 is LNHDA and CDR2 is SQIVND (reference sequence).

The J gene is TRBJ1-5, the V gene TRBV2, with D possibly TRBD1 on 5 matching bases. Germline values: CDR1 SNHLY, CDR2 FYNNEI. V lost 2 bases, J lost 4 bases, and 12 bases lay in between. The CDR3 runs 15 residues. CDR3 region: CASSEWGSRNQPQHF. CDR3 bases: TGTGCCAGCAGTGAATGGGGCAGCCGAAATCAGCCCCAGCATTTT.

This clone was counted a few times. This chain joins TRBV19 and TRBJ1-5; 7 nucleotides align to TRBD1. The V and J ends lost 4 bases and 4 bases, in that order; junction bases with no gene match: 4. The CDR3 contains 14 residues. CDR1 is LNHDA and CDR2 is SQIVND in the germline V gene (reference sequence). This CDR3 is CASSRGQPNQPQHF. The CDR3, as DNA: TGTGCCAGTAGTAGGGGACAGCCAAATCAGCCCCAGCATTTT.

The chain recombines TRBV6-5 with TRBJ1-2; D call uncertain. The CDR3 runs 12 residues. Germline CDR1 reads MNHEY; CDR2 reads SVGAGI. Trimming cost V 0 bases and J 4 bases, with 3 bases left between them. The CDR3: CASSYSVYGYTF. The CDR3 DNA follows: TGTGCCAGCAGTTACTCAGTCTATGGCTACACCTTC.

The chain uses TRBV29-1 and TRBJ1-2; D is undetermined. Germline V gene data show CDR1 as SQVTM and CDR2 as ANQGSEA. The CDR3 is 11 amino acids. V shed 6 bases and J shed 4 bases, with 9 bases lying between them. The CDR3 DNA reads as TGCAGCGTGGCGGGAATCTATGGCTACACCTTC. Protein product: CSVAGIYGYTF.

This clone came up once. This chain uses TRBV19 with TRBJ2-5, with 9 bases lining up with TRBD2. The CDR3 length is 15 residues. Germline V gene lookup returns CDR1 LNHDA and CDR2 SQIVND (reference sequence). J gave up 5 bases and V 1 base, and 5 bases lay outside the gene matches. The CDR3, as DNA: TGTGCCAGTAGTATAGGGACGGCGGGGGGGGAGACCCAGTACTTC. It translates to CASSIGTAGGETQYF.